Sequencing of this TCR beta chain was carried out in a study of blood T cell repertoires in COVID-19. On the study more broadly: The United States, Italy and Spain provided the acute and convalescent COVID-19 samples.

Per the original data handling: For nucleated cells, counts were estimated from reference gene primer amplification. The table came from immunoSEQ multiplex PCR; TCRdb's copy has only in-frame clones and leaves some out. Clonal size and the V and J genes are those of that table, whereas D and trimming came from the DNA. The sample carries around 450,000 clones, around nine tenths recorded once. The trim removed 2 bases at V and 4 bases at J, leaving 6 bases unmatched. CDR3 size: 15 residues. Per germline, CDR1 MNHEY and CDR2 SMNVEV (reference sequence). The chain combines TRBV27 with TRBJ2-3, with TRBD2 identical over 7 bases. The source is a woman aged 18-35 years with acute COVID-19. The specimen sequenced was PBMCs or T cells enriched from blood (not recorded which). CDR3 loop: CASSLKGRAADTQYF. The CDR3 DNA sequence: TGTGCCAGCAGTTTAAAGGGGAGGGCCGCAGATACGCAGTATTTT.